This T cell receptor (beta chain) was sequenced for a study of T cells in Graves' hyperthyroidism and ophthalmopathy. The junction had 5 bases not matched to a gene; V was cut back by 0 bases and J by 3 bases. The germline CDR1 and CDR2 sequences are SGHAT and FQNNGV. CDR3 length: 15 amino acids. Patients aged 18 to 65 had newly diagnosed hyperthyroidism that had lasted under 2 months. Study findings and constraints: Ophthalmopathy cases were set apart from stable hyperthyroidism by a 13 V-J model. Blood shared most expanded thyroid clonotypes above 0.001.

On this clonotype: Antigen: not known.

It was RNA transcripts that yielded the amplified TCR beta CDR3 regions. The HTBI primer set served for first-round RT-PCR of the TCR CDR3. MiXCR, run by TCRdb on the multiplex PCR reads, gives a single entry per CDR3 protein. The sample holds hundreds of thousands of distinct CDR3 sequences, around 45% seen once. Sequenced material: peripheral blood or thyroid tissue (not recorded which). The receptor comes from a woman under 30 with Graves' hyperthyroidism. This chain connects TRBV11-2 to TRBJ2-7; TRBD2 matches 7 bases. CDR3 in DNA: TGTGCCAGCAGCTTAGAGATGGCGGGAGTCTACGAGCAGTACTTC. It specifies CASSLEMAGVYEQYF. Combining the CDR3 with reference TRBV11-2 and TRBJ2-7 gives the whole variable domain EAGVAQSPRYKIIEKRQSVAFWCNPISGHATLYWYQQILGQGPKLLIQFQNNGVVDDSQLPKDRFSAERLKGVDSTLKIQPAKLEDSAVYLCASSLEMAGVYEQYFGPGTRLTVT.